This passage covers 21 T cell receptor beta chains from one sample sequenced in a study of T-cell reconstitution after alpha-beta-depleted transplantation in children. Preparation of the TCRbeta library involved a method that used unique molecular identifiers. MiXCR was run by TCRdb on the PCR reads, yielding one entry per CDR3 protein. This table holds about 220,000 distinct CDR3 sequences, approximately 19% found once. Sequencing used PBMCs, mostly from graft donor cells, obtained 360 days after TCRalphabeta/CD19-depleted stem cell transplant. The receptors were sampled from a male patient between 2 and 10 years old who had a stem cell transplant for acute lymphoblastic leukemia, so the T cells may come from the graft donor.

This clonotype was picked up many times. The chain is built from TRBV11-2 and TRBJ2-1; 7 bases match TRBD1. V shed 4 bases and J 8 bases; nucleotides not matched to a gene: 8. CDR3 length: 14 residues. The germline gives CDR1 SGHAT, CDR2 FQNNGV. The CDR3 loop is CASSSQRGGDEQFF. The CDR3 DNA sequence: TGTGCCAGCAGCTCCCAAAGAGGGGGCGATGAGCAGTTCTTC.

The CDR3 DNA reads as TGTGCCAGCAGTTATTTACAATTCAATGAGCAGTTCTTC. This sequence encodes CASSYLQFNEQFF. This chain joins TRBV6-5 and TRBJ2-1; D unresolved. In germline, CDR1 is MNHEY, CDR2 SVGAGI. Trimming shortened V by 3 bases and J by 6 bases, and 9 bases separated the two germline ends. This CDR3 has 13 residues.

This clonotype was seen a handful of times. The gene calls are TRBV6-2 or TRBV6-3 and TRBJ2-2, with D perhaps given as TRBD1 or TRBD2 (5 bases each). V lost 6 bases to trimming and J lost 4 bases, with 12 bases between them. This CDR3 has 14 amino acids. Germline CDR1 MNHEY, CDR2 SVGEGT. The CDR3 loop reads CASSRDGLTGELFF. DNA of the CDR3: TGTGCCAGCAGCCGGGACGGCCTCACCGGGGAGCTGTTTTTT.

This clonotype was counted ten times or more. The chain combines TRBV20-1 with TRBJ2-3, with 9 bases aligning to TRBD1. CDR3 length: 17 residues. Trimming cost V 1 base and J 5 bases; bases outside gene matches: 13. Germline CDR1 DFQATT, CDR2 SNEGSKA (reference sequence). The CDR3 region is CSARGGGRDREQDTQYF. In DNA, the CDR3 is TGCAGTGCTAGAGGTGGCGGCCGGGACAGGGAACAAGATACGCAGTATTTT.

The chain combines TRBV7-9 with TRBJ1-6, with TRBD1 as a possible D gene (5 bases). The ends were cut back, 7 bases at V and 9 bases at J, with 19 bases in the middle. The CDR3 covers 15 residues. CDR1 and CDR2 (germline): SEHNR, FQNEAQ (reference sequence). The CDR3 DNA reads TGTGCCAGCACCACTTCCGGGGGAAAGGGTTCACCCCTCCACTTT. It encodes CASTTSGGKGSPLHF. Based on the CDR3 plus reference TRBV7-9 and TRBJ1-6, the full variable domain is DTGVSQNPRHKITKRGQNVTFRCDPISEHNRLYWYRQTLGQGPEFLTYFQNEAQLEKSRLLSDRFSAERPKGSFSTLEIQRTEQGDSAMYLCASTTSGGKGSPLHFGNGTRLTVT.

This clonotype was recorded at least ten times. V and J are TRBV18 and TRBJ2-7; tentative D call: TRBD1 (5 bases). Germline V lookup: CDR1 KGHSH, CDR2 LQKENI. The CDR3 length is 12 residues. V was clipped by 1 base and J by 6 bases, with 7 bases between them. This chain's CDR3 is CASSPLQGEQYF. The CDR3 coding sequence is TGTGCCAGCTCACCACTTCAGGGCGAGCAGTACTTC.

CDR3 sequence reads: CASSASWTDTQYF. The CDR3, as DNA: TGCGCCAGCAGTGCGTCTTGGACAGATACGCAGTATTTT. The gene calls are TRBV10-1 and TRBJ2-3; D gene unclear. The V end was cut by 4 bases, the J end by 3 bases, with 8 bases between. The CDR3 is 13 residues long. Germline lookup yields CDR1 WNHNN and CDR2 SYGVQD (reference sequence).

This clonotype was picked up a small number of times. The chain joins TRBV7-9 to TRBJ2-2; D possibly matches TRBD1 or TRBD2 (5 bases each). Germline V gene lookup returns CDR1 SEHNR and CDR2 FQNEAQ (reference sequence). The V and J ends lost 5 bases and 3 bases respectively, with 13 bases between them. This CDR3 has 15 residues. The CDR3 nucleotides read TGTGCCAGCAGCCGGGACCCCCTGGACACCGGGGAGCTGTTTTTT. This codes for CASSRDPLDTGELFF.

This sequence joins TRBV29-1 and TRBJ2-1; 9 bases align to TRBD2. Germline CDR1 is SQVTM and CDR2 is ANQGSEA. The V and J ends lost 5 bases and 0 bases, in that order; junction bases with no gene match: 2. CDR3 length equals 14 residues. This chain's CDR3 is CSVLAGSSYNEQFF. As DNA, the CDR3 is TGCAGCGTTCTAGCGGGAAGCTCCTACAATGAGCAGTTCTTC.

This chain links TRBV11-2 with TRBJ2-3; unclear D gene. CDR1 is SGHAT and CDR2 is FQNNGV in the germline V gene. Trimming took 6 bases from V and 4 from J, leaving 5 bases between them. The CDR3 sequence is 11 residues long. The CDR3 sequence: CASRFADTQYF. CDR3 nucleotides: TGTGCCAGCAGGTTTGCAGATACGCAGTATTTT.

The J gene is TRBJ2-1, the V gene TRBV12-3 or TRBV12-4; TRBD2 matches at 7 bases. This CDR3 has 17 amino acids. J lost 1 base, V lost 5 bases, and 11 bases had no gene match. The CDR3 sequence is CASSPYARRESYNEQFF. The CDR3 DNA follows: TGTGCCAGCAGTCCCTACGCCAGGCGGGAGTCCTACAATGAGCAGTTCTTC.

The chain uses TRBV23-1 and TRBJ2-1; 11 bases align to TRBD2. TRBV23-1 is an ORF; its function is uncertain. The length of the CDR3 is 17 residues. Unmatched junction bases numbered 12, after V lost 6 bases and J lost 5 bases. Written as DNA, the CDR3 is TGCGCCAGCAGGGGAGACCGACTAGCGGGAATCCACAATGAGCAGTTCTTC. It encodes CASRGDRLAGIHNEQFF.

This clonotype was counted a few times. The rearrangement links TRBV2 to TRBJ1-2, with D hard to call. CDR3 size: 11 residues. Trimming removed 4 bases from V and 8 bases from J, with 8 bases in between. From germline, CDR1 is SNHLY and CDR2 FYNNEI. CDR3: CASSVAVGYTF. In DNA form, the CDR3 reads TGTGCCAGCAGTGTCGCGGTCGGCTACACCTTC.

This clonotype was recorded a few times. The chain carries TRBV4-3 and TRBJ2-3; weak D call: TRBD2 (6 bases). The ends were cut back, 4 bases at V and 4 bases at J, with 21 bases in the middle. The CDR3 has 17 residues. The V gene's germline CDR1 is LGHNA and CDR2 YSLEER. The CDR3 protein is CASSPGTSQVRADTQYF. As DNA, the CDR3 is TGCGCCAGCAGCCCGGGTACTAGCCAGGTTAGGGCAGATACGCAGTATTTT.

The chain is built from TRBV12-3 or TRBV12-4 and TRBJ1-2; TRBD1 matches 8 bases. Trimming removed 5 bases from V and 4 bases from J; junction bases left unmatched: 6. The CDR3 extends over 14 amino acids. This chain's CDR3 is CASSADRVTYGYTF. CDR3 sequence (DNA): TGTGCCAGCAGTGCGGACAGGGTAACCTATGGCTACACCTTC.

A few counts support this clonotype. Here the CDR3 reads CASTWTGGGIEKLFF. For the CDR3, the DNA is TGCGCCAGCACCTGGACAGGGGGCGGAATTGAAAAACTGTTTTTT. The chain recombines TRBV5-1 with TRBJ1-4; 11 positions match TRBD1. The CDR3 is made up of 15 amino acids. Germline V gives CDR1 SGHRS, CDR2 YFSETQ. V dropped 6 bases and J dropped 7; count of bases not matched to a gene: 8.

The CDR3 DNA sequence: TGTGCCAGCAGCTTTGGGGCAGGCTACAATGAGCAGTTCTTC. Translated: CASSFGAGYNEQFF. The gene calls are TRBV11-1 and TRBJ2-1, with D tentatively TRBD1 (5 bases). V was clipped by 3 bases and J by 3 bases, with 9 bases between them. Looked up from germline, CDR1 is SGHAT and CDR2 is FQDESV (reference sequence). This CDR3 contains 14 residues.

CDR3 in DNA: TGTGCCAGCACCCCGAGGGGGTTAAGCAATACGCAGTATTTT. Its translation: CASTPRGLSNTQYF. The V call is TRBV12-3 or TRBV12-4, the J call TRBJ2-3; TRBD1 might be the D (6 bases). The CDR3 is 14 residues long. V dropped 7 bases and J dropped 7 bases, with 18 bases sitting between them.

This sequence joins TRBV12-3 or TRBV12-4 and TRBJ1-4; no firm D call. This CDR3 comprises 12 residues. V was trimmed by 4 bases and J by 10 bases, leaving 10 bases between them. CDR3 residues: CASSWELGKLFF. CDR3 DNA sequence: TGTGCCAGCAGTTGGGAATTGGGAAAACTGTTTTTT.

The rearrangement joins TRBV6-1 to TRBJ1-2, with D uncertain. Germline CDR1 MNHNS, CDR2 SASEGT. The CDR3 runs 13 residues. Trimming took 6 bases from V and 4 from J, leaving 12 bases between them. The CDR3 DNA reads as TGTGCCAGCAGCGAGCCGTGGGGCTATGGCTACACCTTC. Translation gives CASSEPWGYGYTF.

In its sample, this clonotype was seen a few times. This rearrangement joins TRBV5-1 to TRBJ2-2; 7 nucleotides agree with TRBD1. The ends lost 4 bases at V and 4 bases at J; junction bases unmatched: 7. CDR1 and CDR2 from the germline V gene are SGHRS and YFSETQ. The CDR3 extends over 15 amino acids. CDR3 bases: TGCGCCAGCAGCCTGGGGACAGCTGGCACCGGGGAGCTGTTTTTT. This encodes CASSLGTAGTGELFF.